The present T cell receptor beta chain was sequenced within a study of blood T cell repertoires in COVID-19. Overall study context: Collection of acute and convalescent COVID-19 samples took place in the United States, Italy and Spain. PBMCs, B-cell-depleted T cells, or T cells were the source of the cDNA or gDNA that made up the material.

This CDR3 has 15 amino acids. From germline, CDR1 is MNHEY and CDR2 SVGEGT. Trimming cost V 5 bases and J 8 bases; bases outside gene matches: 9. As processed by the authors: The authors estimated nucleated cell counts from reference gene primer amplification. Generated by immunoSEQ multiplex PCR, the TCRdb table keeps only in-frame clones and is missing some. V, J and clone size were drawn from that table, and D and trimming were deduced from the DNA. The sample contains under 150,000 clones, around 88% of which appear only once. The V gene is TRBV6-2 or TRBV6-3, the J gene TRBJ1-6; 7 bases match TRBD1. Sequenced: peripheral blood. This sequence originates from a man aged 80 or over with active or convalescent COVID-19. The CDR3 bases are TGTGCCAGCAGTCCCCGGACAGGCAACTATTCACCCCTCCACTTT. Translation: CASSPRTGNYSPLHF.